This entry is about one T cell receptor beta chain. Its antigen is still unknown. These data come from a study of T-cell memory formation after mild COVID-19. Background on the study: Largely donor-specific sequence clusters came from a couple of donors. Study conclusions and caveats: Some clones that responded were present in memory (sampled pre-infection), which suggests cross-reactive memory joined. Later expanders leaned CD4+, whereas day 15 to 85 contracting clones were balanced CD4/CD8.

5'RACE primed from the constant segment yielded TCR alpha and TCR beta cDNA libraries bearing sample barcodes and UMIs. TCRdb reanalysed the 5' RACE reads using MiXCR and keeps one entry per CDR3 protein. The table has 150,000 to 200,000 distinct CDR3 sequences, about a fifth seen once. This CDR3 comprises 14 residues. Germline V gives CDR1 SGHDT, CDR2 YYEEEE. The V and J ends lost 1 base and 5 bases respectively, with 11 bases between them. The genes are TRBV5-6 and TRBJ2-3; no clear D gene. The receptor was isolated from a man aged 18 to 30 who had mild COVID-19 (a few samples of this study predate the infection). Cell type and time point are not known. The sample consisted of PBMCs or a T cell subset sorted from them (not recorded which). The CDR3 loop reads CASSLRRPVDTQYF. DNA for the CDR3: TGTGCCAGCAGCTTGAGACGGCCCGTAGATACGCAGTATTTT.